The clone carrying this T cell receptor (beta chain) was found once. These data are taken from a study of blood T cell repertoires in COVID-19. The CDR3 is made up of 15 amino acids. The V gene lost 5 bases and the J gene lost 2 bases, with 12 bases spanning the gap. CDR1 and CDR2 from the germline V gene are LGHDT and YNNKEL (reference sequence). The data were produced by immunoSEQ multiplex PCR, yet TCRdb's version contains in-frame clones alone and is incomplete. This sample yields hundreds of thousands of clones, of which more than 60% are seen a single time; around 4.1% belongs to the top ten. The receptor was derived from a woman between 40 and 55 years old with active or convalescent COVID-19. The V call is TRBV3-1 (or the pseudogene TRBV3-2), the J call TRBJ1-4; D is ambiguous. Sequenced material: peripheral blood. CDR3 amino acids: CASSLRSGTNEKLFF. CDR3 nucleotides: TGTGCCAGCAGCTTGAGGTCCGGGACTAATGAAAAACTGTTTTTT.